This T cell receptor beta chain comes out of a study of T cell changes during pregnancy in multiple sclerosis. The method was immunoSEQ multiplex PCR; TCRdb's version includes in-frame clones alone and lacks a portion of them. Among 13,000 to 15,000 clones, approximately 83% were seen once, and the ten largest hold under 20%. The V gene's germline CDR1 is SGHNT and CDR2 YYREEE (reference sequence). This CDR3 has 16 residues. Between the trimmed V and J ends, which lost 2 bases and 3 bases, there was a span of 14 bases. The chain links TRBV5-4 to TRBJ2-2; D may be TRBD2 (6 bases). Sequences were derived from CD8+ T cells from peripheral blood mononuclear cells, sampled in the first trimester of pregnancy. The sequence derives from a female donor with multiple sclerosis, enrolled in a pregnancy study. The CDR3 spells CASSLKREKYTGELFF. CDR3 nucleotide sequence: TGTGCCAGCAGCTTAAAACGGGAGAAATACACCGGGGAGCTGTTTTTT.